The clone carrying this T cell receptor beta chain was seen a few times. Antigen unknown. This CDR3 contains 13 residues. CDR1 and CDR2 from the germline V gene are MNHNY and SVGAGI (reference sequence). Trimming removed 6 bases from V and 11 bases from J, with 19 bases in between. This sample stems from a study of cytomegalovirus exposure and HLA in healthy donors. Overall study findings and caveats: A likely sequencing artifact accounted for one observed cluster of highly shared sequence variants.

A multiplex PCR was run with 60 Vbeta primers and 13 Jbeta primers. Generated by immunoSEQ multiplex PCR, the TCRdb table keeps only in-frame clones and is missing some. This table has 130,000 to 150,000 clones, 75% to 90% appearing once. The sequence derives from a woman between 25 and 40 years old in good health and CMV-seronegative. The sequenced material came from PBMCs. The chain employs TRBV6-6 and TRBJ1-1, with D perhaps TRBD1 (5 bases). The CDR3 reads CASSRISGTWAFF. The CDR3, as DNA: TGTGCCAGCAGCCGAATCTCAGGGACTTGGGCTTTCTTT.